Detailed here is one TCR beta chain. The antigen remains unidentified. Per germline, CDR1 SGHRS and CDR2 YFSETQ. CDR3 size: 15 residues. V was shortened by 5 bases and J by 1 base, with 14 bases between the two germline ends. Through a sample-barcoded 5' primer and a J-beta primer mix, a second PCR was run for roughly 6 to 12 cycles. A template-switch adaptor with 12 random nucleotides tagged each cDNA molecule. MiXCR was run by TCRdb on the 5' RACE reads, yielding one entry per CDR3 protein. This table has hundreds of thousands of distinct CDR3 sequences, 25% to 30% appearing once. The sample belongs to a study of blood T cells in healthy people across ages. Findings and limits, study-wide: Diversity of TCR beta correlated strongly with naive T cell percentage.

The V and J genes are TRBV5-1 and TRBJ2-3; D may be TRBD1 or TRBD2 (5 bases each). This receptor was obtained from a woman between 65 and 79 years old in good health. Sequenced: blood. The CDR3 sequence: CASSPGGSRTDTQYF. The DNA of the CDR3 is TGCGCCAGCAGTCCTGGGGGTTCTCGCACAGATACGCAGTATTTT.